The present T cell receptor (beta chain) was sequenced within a study of quantifying T cell responses using KT2 cells. Study as a whole: TCR alpha and beta constant-region primers primed reverse transcription of RNA.

This clonotype showed up many times. Known numbers of the T cell clone KT2 were added to PBMC. KT2 cells were mixed with fixed PBMC numbers at varying ratios. CDR3 length equals 16 residues. With V trimmed by 5 bases and J by 0 bases, 7 bases remained unmatched. The cDNA 3' end received a ligated oligonucleotide with a UMI. The first PCR ran approximately 4 cycles with an equimolar RC1.1 and RC1.2 beta primer mix. TCRdb fed the UMI-ligation and nested PCR reads into MiXCR, producing one record per CDR3 protein. This table has about 33,000 distinct CDR3 sequences, 10% to 13% appearing once. Sequencing was carried out using PBMCs spiked with cells of the T cell clone KT2. The genes are TRBV12-3 or TRBV12-4 and TRBJ1-3, with 7 bases aligning to TRBD1. The receptor's source is a human donor. For the CDR3, the DNA is TGTGCCAGCAGTCCGAGACAGGGCCGCTCTGGAAACACCATATATTTT. Its protein is CASSPRQGRSGNTIYF.